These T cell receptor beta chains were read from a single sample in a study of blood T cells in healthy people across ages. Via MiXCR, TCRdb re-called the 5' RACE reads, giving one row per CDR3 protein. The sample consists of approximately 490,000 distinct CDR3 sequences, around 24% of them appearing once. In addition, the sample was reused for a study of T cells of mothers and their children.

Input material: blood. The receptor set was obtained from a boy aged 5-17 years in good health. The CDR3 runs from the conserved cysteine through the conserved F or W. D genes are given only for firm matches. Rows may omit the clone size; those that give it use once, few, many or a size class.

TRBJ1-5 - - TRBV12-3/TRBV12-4 TGTGCCAGCAGTCGGAACAATCAGCCCCAGCATTTT CASSRNNQPQHF
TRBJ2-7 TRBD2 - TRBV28 TGTGCCAGCAGTTTATCCACGCTTAGGACTAGCCGAACGTCCTACGAGCAGTACTTC CASSLSTLRTSRTSYEQYF
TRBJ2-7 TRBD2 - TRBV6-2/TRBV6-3 TGTGCCAGCACTCGACTAGCGGGAGAGGTTCCCACCTACGAGCAGTACTTC CASTRLAGEVPTYEQYF
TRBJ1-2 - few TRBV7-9 TGTGCCAGCAGCTTACCCCATAAGGATGGCTACACCTTC CASSLPHKDGYTF
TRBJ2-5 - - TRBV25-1 TGTGCCAGCAGTGAATTGGGCAGGGAGACCCAGTACTTC CASSELGRETQYF
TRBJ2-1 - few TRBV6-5 TGTGCCAGCAGTTACTCCGCCGAGGAGGGTACTGATTGCAATGAGCAGTTCTTC CASSYSAEEGTDCNEQFF
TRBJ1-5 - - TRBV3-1 TGTGCCAGCGGGGACTGGCAGCCCCAGCATTTT CASGDWQPQHF
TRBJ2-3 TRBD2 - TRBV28 TGTGCCAGCATTTTCGGGCGGGGGGGCTGGGATACGCAGTATTTT CASIFGRGGWDTQYF
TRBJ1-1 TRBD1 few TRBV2 TGTGCCAGCAGGGGGAGGACAGGGGGCACTGAAGCTTTCTTT CASRGRTGGTEAFF
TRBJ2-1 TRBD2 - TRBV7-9 TGTGCCAGCAGCTTACTAGCGGGTGTTGGGGGAGAGGAGCAGTTCTTC CASSLLAGVGGEEQFF
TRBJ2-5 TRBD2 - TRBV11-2 TGTGCCAGCAGCTACGGGACTAGCGGGAGTCGTTTCGGAGAGACCCAGTACTTC CASSYGTSGSRFGETQYF
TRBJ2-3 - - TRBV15 TGTGCCACCAGTTCACAGTCAGATACGCAGTATTTT CATSSQSDTQYF
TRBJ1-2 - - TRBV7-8 TGTGCCAGCAGGGTTCGAGGGAAACAAGAAGGAGGTGGCTACACCTTC CASRVRGKQEGGGYTF
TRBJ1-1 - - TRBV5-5 TGTGCCAGCAGCTCCAGAGACGGGAACACTGAAGCTTTCTTT CASSSRDGNTEAFF
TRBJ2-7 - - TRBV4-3 TGCGCCAGCAGCCAAGTTCGCGACACCTCCTACGAGCAGTACTTC CASSQVRDTSYEQYF
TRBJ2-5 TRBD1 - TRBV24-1 TGTGCCACCAGCCCAGCGGGACAGGGTTTAGAGACCCAGTGCTTC CATSPAGQGLETQCF
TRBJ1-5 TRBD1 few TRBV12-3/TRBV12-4 TGTGCCAGCAGCCACGACAGGGTGGAAGATAATCAGCCCCAGCATTTT CASSHDRVEDNQPQHF
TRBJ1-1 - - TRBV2 TGTGCCAGCGCCCGGACGGGTATGAACACTGAAGCTTTCTTT CASARTGMNTEAFF
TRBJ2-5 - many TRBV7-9 TGTGCCAGCAGCTTGAATGCAGAGACCCAGTACTTC CASSLNAETQYF
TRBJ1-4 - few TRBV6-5 TGTGCCAGCAGCTCCAGACAGTTACCTAATGAAAAACTGTTTTTT CASSSRQLPNEKLFF
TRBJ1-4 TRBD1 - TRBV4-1 TGCGCCAGCAGCCACCCTACCTTCGTTTGGGGACAGGGAAGTAGGGCAGGTGAAAAACTGTTTTTT CASSHPTFVWGQGSRAGEKLFF
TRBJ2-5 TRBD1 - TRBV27 TGTGCCAGCGGTGATCTAGGGGGCGCGGAGACCCAGTACTTC CASGDLGGAETQYF
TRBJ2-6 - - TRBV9 TGTGCCAGCAGTGGCCGGGGTTCCTCTGGGGCCAACGTCCTGACTTTC CASSGRGSSGANVLTF
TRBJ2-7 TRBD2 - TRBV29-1 TGCAGCGCAATACTAGCGGGGTGGAACGAGCAGTACTTC CSAILAGWNEQYF
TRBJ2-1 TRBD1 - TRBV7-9 TGTGCCAGCAGCGAAACGACGGGACAGGGATACAATGAGCAGTTCTTC CASSETTGQGYNEQFF
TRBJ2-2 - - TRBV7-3 TGTGCCAGCAGCCCCCTCCCCTCTGACACCGGGGAGCTGTTTTTT CASSPLPSDTGELFF
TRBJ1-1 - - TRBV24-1 TGTGCCACCAGTGATTTGGACAGCACTGAAGCTTTCTTT CATSDLDSTEAFF
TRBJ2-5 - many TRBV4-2 TGTGCCAGCAGCCACCCCGAGGGGGACTCCCGCGGAACCCAGTACTTC CASSHPEGDSRGTQYF
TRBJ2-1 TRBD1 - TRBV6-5 TGTGCCAGCAGTTACATAGGACAGGGGTACAATGAGCAGTTCTTC CASSYIGQGYNEQFF
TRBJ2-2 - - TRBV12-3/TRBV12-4 TGTGCCAGCAGTATCAACCACCCTAGGGCCGGGGAGCTGTTTTTT CASSINHPRAGELFF
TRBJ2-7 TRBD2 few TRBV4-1 TGCGCCAGCAGTCAAGTCGGGGGCGGGAGGAACGAGCAGTACTTC CASSQVGGGRNEQYF
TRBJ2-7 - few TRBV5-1 TGCGCCAGCAGCTTGATGGGATCCAAGGACGAGCAGTACTTC CASSLMGSKDEQYF
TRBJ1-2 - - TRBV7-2 TGTGCCAGCAGCTTATACCCAAAGGGCTACACCTTC CASSLYPKGYTF
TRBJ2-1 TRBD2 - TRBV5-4 TGTGCCAGCAGCCACATGACTAGCGGGAACAATGAGCAGTTCTTC CASSHMTSGNNEQFF
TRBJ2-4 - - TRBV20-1 TGCGGTGCTAGAGATCCTGAGAGGTTAGCCAAAAACATTCAGTACTTC CGARDPERLAKNIQYF
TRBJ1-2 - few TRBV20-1 TGCAGTGCTTATCGAGCATTTGGTGGCTACACCTTC CSAYRAFGGYTF
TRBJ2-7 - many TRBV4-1 TGCGCCAGCAGCCGAAACCCGAGGCAGTCCTACGAGCAGTACTTC CASSRNPRQSYEQYF
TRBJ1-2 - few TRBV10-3 TGTGCCATCAGTGATCGAGACAGGATCGATGGCTACACCTTC CAISDRDRIDGYTF
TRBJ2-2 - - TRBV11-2 TGTGCCAGCAGCTTAGGTTTGGGGTACACCGGGGAGCTGTTTTTT CASSLGLGYTGELFF
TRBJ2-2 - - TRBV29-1 TGCAGCGTTGCCCCGATAGGGAGCACCGGGGAGCTGTTTTTT CSVAPIGSTGELFF
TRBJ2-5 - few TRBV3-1 TGTGCCAGCAGCCAAAGCAGGGATTCCCAGTACTTC CASSQSRDSQYF
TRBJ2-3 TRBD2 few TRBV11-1 TGTGCCAGCAGCTTACGACTAGCGGGAGTGGTTACGCAGTATTTT CASSLRLAGVVTQYF
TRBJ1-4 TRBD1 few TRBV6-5 TGTGCCAGCAGTTCCCCCCCTCCCGGGACAGGGGGCTTGAATGAAAAACTGTTTTTT CASSSPPPGTGGLNEKLFF
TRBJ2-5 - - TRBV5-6 TGTGCCAGCAGCTTGGTGGGGGAAGGAGAGACCCAGTACTTC CASSLVGEGETQYF